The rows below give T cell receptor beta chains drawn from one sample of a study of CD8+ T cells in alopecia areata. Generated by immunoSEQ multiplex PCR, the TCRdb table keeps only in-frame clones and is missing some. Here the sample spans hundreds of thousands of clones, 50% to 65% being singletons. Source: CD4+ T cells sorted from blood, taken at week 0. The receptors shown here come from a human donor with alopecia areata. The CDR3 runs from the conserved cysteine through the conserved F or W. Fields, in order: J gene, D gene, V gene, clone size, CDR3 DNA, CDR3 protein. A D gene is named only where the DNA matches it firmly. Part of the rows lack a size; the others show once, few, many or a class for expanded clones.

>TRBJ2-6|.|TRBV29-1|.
TGCAGCGTTGGGAACTCTGGGGCCAACGTCCTGACTTTC
CSVGNSGANVLTF
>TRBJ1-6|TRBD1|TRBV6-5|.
TGTGCCAGCGGACGGACAGGGTATAATTCACCCCTCCACTTT
CASGRTGYNSPLHF
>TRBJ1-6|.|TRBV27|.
TGTGCCAGCAGTTTTACGGCCCAATCGGCCCTCCACTTT
CASSFTAQSALHF
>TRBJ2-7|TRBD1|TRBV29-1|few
TGCAGCGCCAAGGGACAGGGCTCCTACGAGCAGTACTTC
CSAKGQGSYEQYF
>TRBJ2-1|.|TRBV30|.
TGTGCCTGGAGGAGGCCCGGACTCAACAATGAGCAGTTCTTC
CAWRRPGLNNEQFF
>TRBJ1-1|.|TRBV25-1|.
TGCGCCAGGAGGGCCAGGGGCGAGGCTTTCTTT
CARRARGEAFF
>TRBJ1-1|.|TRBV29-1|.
TGCAGCGTTGTAAGGAACACTGAAGCTTTCTTT
CSVVRNTEAFF
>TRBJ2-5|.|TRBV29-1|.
TGCAGCGTTGATATGGCGGGAAAAGAGACCCAGTACTTC
CSVDMAGKETQYF
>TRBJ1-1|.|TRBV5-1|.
TGCGCCAGCAGCTTGGAATGGACTCGGGGAACTGAAGCTTTCTTT
CASSLEWTRGTEAFF
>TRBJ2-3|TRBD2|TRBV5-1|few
TGCGCCAGCAGCAGCGGGGGGGCCGAAGATACGCAGTATTTT
CASSSGGAEDTQYF
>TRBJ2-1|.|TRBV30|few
TGTGCCTGGAGGGGGCTAGTCAATGAGCAGTTCTTC
CAWRGLVNEQFF
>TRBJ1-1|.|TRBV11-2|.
TGTGCCAGCAGCTTAGAGGTAAACACTGAAGCTTTCTTT
CASSLEVNTEAFF
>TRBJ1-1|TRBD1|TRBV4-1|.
TGCGCCAGCAGCTGGCGCCGGACAGGCTTGAACACTGAAGCTTTCTTT
CASSWRRTGLNTEAFF
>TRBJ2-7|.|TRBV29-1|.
TGCAGCGTGGGGCTAGCGTTGGACGAGCAGTACTTC
CSVGLALDEQYF
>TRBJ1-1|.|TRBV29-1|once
TGCAGCGTTGATCCGGACCGGGAAGCTTTCTTT
CSVDPDREAFF
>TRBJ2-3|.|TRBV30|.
TGTGCCTGGAGTGCCTATCCTAGCAGCGATACGCAGTATTTT
CAWSAYPSSDTQYF